Here is one TCR beta chain with its context. As yet, its antigen is unknown. The CDR3 is made up of 13 amino acids. The germline V gene encodes CDR1 SEHNR and CDR2 FQNEAQ (reference sequence). The record originates from a study of CXCR3-negative and CXCR3-positive naive CD8 T cells. Overall study findings and caveats: Comparison of naive CXCR3-negative and CXCR3-positive cells revealed similar TRBV-TRBJ usage, while memory cells differed. Naive cells with CXCR3 showed TRB CDR3s that were more hydrophobic than those in CXCR3-negative naive cells.

UMI-labeled 5' RACE yielded the TRB cDNA libraries. TCRdb re-analyzed the 5' RACE reads; it lists each CDR3 protein once, without DNA. Recorded for this sample: under 85,000 distinct CDR3 sequences. This rearrangement joins TRBV7-9 to TRBJ2-5. Sequenced material: naive CXCR3+ CD8+ T cells from blood. Regarding subset: CD45RO-CCR7+CD27+CD95- naive CD8+ T cells expressing CXCR3 (TNR3+). This clonotype originated in a human donor in good health. Some clones in this sample may be carry-over from other donors' samples. CDR3 region: CASRLDGQETQYF. Looking up the rest from reference TRBV7-9 and TRBJ2-5 gives the full variable domain: DTGVSQNPRHKITKRGQNVTFRCDPISEHNRLYWYRQTLGQGPEFLTYFQNEAQLEKSRLLSDRFSAERPKGSFSTLEIQRTEQGDSAMYLCASRLDGQETQYFGPGTRLLVL.